This T cell receptor (beta chain) emerged from a study of blood T cell repertoires in COVID-19 (dated by TCRdb to about 2020). Describing the broader study: The collaborator samples originated in the United States, Italy and Spain and spanned the acute and convalescent phases of COVID-19. The material from the prospective study consisted of cDNA or gDNA derived from T cells, B-cell-depleted T cells, or PBMCs. Deeply sampled blood TCRbeta repertoires from subjects exposed to, actively infected with, or recovered from COVID-19 were included in the dataset. Samples were obtained from the ongoing ImmuneRACE study (first 160 participants) and from 950 to 1,500 subjects provided by 6 global collaborators. The repertoires were released in a freely available public database intended as a resource for research on the immune response to SARS-CoV-2. A de-identified subject ID, COVID-19 status, age in years and sex were almost always included in the sample metadata. Where available, HLA class I and class II types were obtained from metadata supplied by the sample provider rather than from assay-based typing. Results and caveats for the whole study, not just this receptor: How much clinical and demographic metadata was included differed by source and by participant, and the metadata was provided uncurated.

Via the germline V gene, CDR1 is SGDLS and CDR2 YYNGEE. V drops 4 bases and J drops 10 bases, leaving 17 bases in between. From the cysteine up to the phenylalanine, the CDR3 has a length of 13 residues. This entry keeps only the CDR3 DNA: 39 bases, framed from base 1. In the prospective study, participants were 18 to 89 years old, resided in about two dozen geographic areas of the United States, and were enrolled through a virtual design. In the prospective study, cohorts were assigned on the basis of participant-reported clinical history obtained from a screening survey and a study questionnaire. Recovered participants in ImmuneRACE Cohort 3 were defined by two consecutive negative NP/OP PCR tests, clearance by a healthcare professional, or resolution of symptoms. Each participant in the prospective study had whole blood, serum and a nasopharyngeal or oropharyngeal swab collected by mobile phlebotomists. Additional blood draws and questionnaires over an approximately two-month period could optionally be provided by prospective study participants. Blood samples from the prospective study were shipped frozen or at room temperature prior to DNA extraction.

Worth noting for this clone: Its cognate antigen has yet to be identified. Base quality data are lacking; no much larger clone is found one base away.

The immunoSEQ Assay, a bias-controlled multiplex PCR, was used to amplify TCRbeta CDR3 regions from genomic DNA. Per the authors' processing: Nucleated cell counts per sample were estimated from amplification of reference gene primers within the assay. To quantify the absolute abundance of each unique TCRbeta CDR3 rearrangement, sequence reads were collapsed and filtered. Productive Simpson clonality was computed per sample as the square root of Simpson's diversity index over productive rearrangements. TCRdb obtained this table from immuneACCESS and retained in-frame rearrangements with V and J assigned. These tables miss some clones; where compared with another copy, unresolved V genes account for less than half of the shortfall, and the remainder is unexplained. V and J calls and clone size come straight from that table; D and trimming were deduced from the DNA. The sample records about 300,000 clones, 85% of which are singletons. Around 2.3% of the sample comes from the top ten.

The receptor was isolated from a woman between 50 and 59 years old who had recovered from COVID-19. Recombination connected TRBV9 to TRBJ1-1; a tentative D call is TRBD1 (5 bases match). Sequencing was done on a sample of PBMCs or T cells enriched from blood (not recorded which). CDR3 region: CASSPRATGGAFF. The sequenced DNA is TGTGCCAGCAGCCCCCGCGCCACAGGCGGAGCTTTCTTT.